This T cell receptor beta chain was profiled in a study of cytomegalovirus exposure and HLA in healthy donors. Study-level findings and limits: Cytomegalovirus association was assigned to approximately 180 TCR beta chains.

Primers for the PCR totalled 60 Vbeta and 13 Jbeta. Clones were read by immunoSEQ multiplex PCR, and TCRdb kept only the in-frame ones, dropping some. The table records 100,000 to 150,000 clones, 70% to 90% of them present only once. The CDR3 is 18 residues long. Per germline, CDR1 MGHRA and CDR2 YSYEKL. V dropped 2 bases and J dropped 0; count of bases not matched to a gene: 11. To note about this clone: The antigen is unknown.

The specimen was PBMCs. The chain uses TRBV4-1 and TRBJ1-2; 8 bases agree with TRBD1. This sequence was found in a woman aged 40 to 50 in good health and CMV-seropositive. The CDR3 loop reads CASSQSGQGARANYGYTF. The CDR3 DNA reads TGCGCCAGCAGCCAATCAGGTCAGGGGGCGAGAGCTAACTATGGCTACACCTTC.